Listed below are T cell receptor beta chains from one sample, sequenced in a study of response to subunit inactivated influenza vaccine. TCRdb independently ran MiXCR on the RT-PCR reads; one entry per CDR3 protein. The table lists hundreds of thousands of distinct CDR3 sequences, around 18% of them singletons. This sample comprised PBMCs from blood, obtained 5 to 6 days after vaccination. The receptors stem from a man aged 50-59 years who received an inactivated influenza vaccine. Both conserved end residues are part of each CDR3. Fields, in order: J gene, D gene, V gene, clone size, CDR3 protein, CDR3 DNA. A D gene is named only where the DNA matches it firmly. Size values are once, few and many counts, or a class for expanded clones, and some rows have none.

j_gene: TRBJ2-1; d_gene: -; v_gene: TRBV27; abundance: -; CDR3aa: CASSQAGTGPDEQFF; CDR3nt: TGTGCCAGCAGTCAAGCCGGGACCGGGCCCGATGAGCAGTTCTTC
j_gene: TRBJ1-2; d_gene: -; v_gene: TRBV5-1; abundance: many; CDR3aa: CASSLGSANYGYTF; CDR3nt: TGTGCCAGCAGTTTGGGCTCAGCTAACTATGGCTACACCTTC
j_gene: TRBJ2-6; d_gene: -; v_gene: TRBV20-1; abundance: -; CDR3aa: CSARDQTASSGANVLTF; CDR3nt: TGCAGTGCTAGAGACCAGACGGCAAGCTCTGGGGCCAACGTCCTGACTTTC
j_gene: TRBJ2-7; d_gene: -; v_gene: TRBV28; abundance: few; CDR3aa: CASGGAGSYEQYF; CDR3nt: TGTGCCAGCGGGGGGGCCGGCTCCTACGAGCAGTACTTC
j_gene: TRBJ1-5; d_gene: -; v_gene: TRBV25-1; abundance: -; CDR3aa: CASSENRDGQPQHF; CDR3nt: TGTGCCAGCAGTGAAAACAGGGACGGGCAGCCCCAGCATTTT
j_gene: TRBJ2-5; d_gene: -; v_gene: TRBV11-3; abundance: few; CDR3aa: CASSLAGNDETQYF; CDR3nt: TGTGCCAGCAGCTTAGCGGGAAATGATGAGACCCAGTACTTC
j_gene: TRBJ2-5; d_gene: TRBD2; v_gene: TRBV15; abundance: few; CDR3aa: CATSRARRTSGGQETQYF; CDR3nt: TGTGCCACCAGCAGAGCCCGACGGACTAGCGGGGGCCAAGAGACCCAGTACTTC
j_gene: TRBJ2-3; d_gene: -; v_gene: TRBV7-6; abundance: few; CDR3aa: CASSSSPGTDTQYF; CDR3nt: TGTGCCAGCAGCTCCTCACCGGGAACAGATACGCAGTATTTT
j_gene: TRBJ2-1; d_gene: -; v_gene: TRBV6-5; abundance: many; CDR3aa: CASSYSIGLSNEQFF; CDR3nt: TGTGCCAGCAGTTACTCGATAGGGCTCAGCAATGAGCAGTTCTTC
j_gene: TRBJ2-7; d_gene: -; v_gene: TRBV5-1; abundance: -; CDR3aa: CASSLAAVTSYEQYF; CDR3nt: TGCGCCAGCAGCTTGGCGGCAGTAACCTCCTACGAGCAGTACTTC
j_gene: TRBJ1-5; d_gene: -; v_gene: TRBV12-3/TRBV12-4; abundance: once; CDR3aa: CASSFSSMINQPQHF; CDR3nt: TGTGCCAGCAGTTTTAGTTCCATGATTAATCAGCCCCAGCATTTT
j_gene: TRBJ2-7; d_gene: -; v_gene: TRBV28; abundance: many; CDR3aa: CASSLPGREQYF; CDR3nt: TGTGCCAGCAGTTTGCCGGGACGCGAGCAGTACTTC
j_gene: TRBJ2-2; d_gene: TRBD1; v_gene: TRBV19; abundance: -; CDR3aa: CASSISQGAFGELFF; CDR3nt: TGTGCCAGTAGTATCTCTCAGGGGGCCTTCGGGGAGCTGTTTTTT
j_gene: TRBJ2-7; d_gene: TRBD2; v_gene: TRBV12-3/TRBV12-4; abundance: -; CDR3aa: CASSRTSGRLEQYF; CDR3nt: TGTGCCAGCAGTCGCACTAGCGGGAGGCTCGAGCAGTACTTC
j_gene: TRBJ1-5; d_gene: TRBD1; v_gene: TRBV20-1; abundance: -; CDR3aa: CSAGPGGSNQPQHF; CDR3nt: TGCAGTGCTGGTCCAGGGGGTAGCAATCAGCCCCAGCATTTT
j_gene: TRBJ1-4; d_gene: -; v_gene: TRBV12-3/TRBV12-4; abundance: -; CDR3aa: CASSFTTHEKLFF; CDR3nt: TGTGCCAGCAGTTTTACCACCCATGAAAAACTGTTTTTT
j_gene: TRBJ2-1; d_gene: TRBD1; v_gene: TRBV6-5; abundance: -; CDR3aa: CASSFTGTDAYNEQFF; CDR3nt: TGTGCCAGCAGTTTTACCGGGACAGACGCCTACAATGAGCAGTTCTTC
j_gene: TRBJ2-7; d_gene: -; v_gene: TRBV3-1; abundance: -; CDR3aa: CASSQVWGLLYEQYF; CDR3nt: TGTGCCAGCAGCCAAGTCTGGGGGCTTCTCTACGAGCAGTACTTC
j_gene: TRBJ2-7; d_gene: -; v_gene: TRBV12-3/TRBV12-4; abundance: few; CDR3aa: CASSSRGAEYEQYF; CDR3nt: TGTGCCAGCAGTTCCCGCGGGGCGGAATACGAGCAGTACTTC
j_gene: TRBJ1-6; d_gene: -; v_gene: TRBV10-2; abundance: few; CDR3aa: CASSSNTGGSPLHF; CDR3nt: TGCGCCAGCAGTAGCAACACCGGCGGTTCACCCCTCCACTTT
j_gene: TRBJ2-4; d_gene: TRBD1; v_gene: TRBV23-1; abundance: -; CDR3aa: CARPIGTGKTKNIQYF; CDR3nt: TGCGCCAGGCCTATAGGGACAGGGAAAACCAAAAACATTCAGTACTTC
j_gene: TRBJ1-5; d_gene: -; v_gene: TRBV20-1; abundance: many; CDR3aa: CSARQGNQPQHF; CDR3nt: TGCAGTGCTAGGCAGGGTAATCAGCCCCAGCATTTT
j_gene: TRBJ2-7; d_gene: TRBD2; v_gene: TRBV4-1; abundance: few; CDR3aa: CASSPFLAGGTYEQYF; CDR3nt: TGCGCCAGCAGCCCTTTCTTAGCGGGGGGAACATACGAGCAGTACTTC
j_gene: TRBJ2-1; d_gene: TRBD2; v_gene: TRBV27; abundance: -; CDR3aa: CASSLSNPGLGTEQFF; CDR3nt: TGTGCCAGCAGTCTTTCCAACCCGGGACTAGGAACCGAGCAGTTCTTC
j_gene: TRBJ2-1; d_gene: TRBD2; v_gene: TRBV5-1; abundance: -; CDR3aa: CASTSGGVTNEQFF; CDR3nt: TGCGCCAGCACAAGCGGGGGGGTAACCAATGAGCAGTTCTTC
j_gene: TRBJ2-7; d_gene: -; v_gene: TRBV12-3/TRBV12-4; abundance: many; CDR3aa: CASSLVVRANEQYF; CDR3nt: TGTGCCAGCAGTTTAGTTGTCAGGGCGAACGAGCAGTACTTC